Listed here are 22 T cell receptor beta chains from one sample, sequenced in a study of cytomegalovirus exposure and HLA in healthy donors. In the PCR, 60 Vbeta and 13 Jbeta primers were used. Data came from immunoSEQ multiplex PCR; TCRdb stores just in-frame clones and leaves some out. The profile shows around 150,000 clones, over 60% of them singletons. Material: PBMCs. The receptors derive from a woman under 40 in good health and CMV-seropositive.

Note on this clone: Other DNA sequences in the same sample also yield this CDR3. The chain links TRBV5-4 to TRBJ1-1, with 9 bases that match TRBD1. Trimming took 2 bases from V and 4 from J; bases not matched to a gene: 3. This CDR3 region has 14 residues. Germline assignment: CDR1 SGHNT and CDR2 YYREEE (reference sequence). Written as DNA, the CDR3 is TGTGCCAGCAGCTTAACAGGGGGCGGCACTGAAGCTTTCTTT. Its translation: CASSLTGGGTEAFF.

This clone was observed a handful of times. The chain has TRBV10-3 and TRBJ1-4; 7 bases are a match to TRBD1. Losses at the gene ends were 4 bases for V and 8 bases for J; bases not matched to a gene: 13. Germline lookup yields CDR1 ENHRY and CDR2 SYGVKD. This CDR3 is 16 amino acids long. This CDR3 reads CAISGGTVGAGEKLFF. CDR3 bases: TGTGCCATCAGTGGAGGGACAGTTGGCGCCGGCGAAAAACTGTTTTTT.

The rearrangement links TRBV19 to TRBJ1-5, with D unresolved. CDR1 and CDR2 from the germline V gene are LNHDA and SQIVND (reference sequence). Trimming left V 4 bases short and J 6 bases short, with 7 bases between. CDR3 length equals 12 residues. CDR3 DNA: TGTGCCAGTAGTAATGGGCGTCAGCCCCAGCATTTT. Its protein is CASSNGRQPQHF.

J is TRBJ2-7 and V is TRBV6-5; 9 nucleotides match TRBD1. The CDR3 extends over 15 amino acids. Germline V CDR1 and CDR2: MNHEY, SVGAGI. J was trimmed by 13 bases and V by 8 bases; bases with no gene match: 21. The CDR3 DNA reads as TGTGCCAGCTCCGGTACAGACAGGGGGTTTACCCTTCGCTACTTC. Residues: CASSGTDRGFTLRYF.

This clone was found a few times. The V call is TRBV7-2, the J call TRBJ1-6; 9 bases align to TRBD1. The CDR3 loop spans 15 amino acids. In germline, CDR1 is SGHTA, CDR2 FQGNSA. The V and J ends lost 5 bases and 6 bases, in that order; junction bases with no gene match: 5. Written as DNA, the CDR3 is TGTGCCAGCAGCATCTACAGGGGGCGTAATTCACCCCTCCACTTT. Translation: CASSIYRGRNSPLHF.

A single count supports this clone. The chain uses TRBV28 and TRBJ1-4, with D possibly matching TRBD1 (5 bases). The germline V gene encodes CDR1 MDHEN and CDR2 SYDVKM. CDR3 size: 16 residues. Trimming removed 7 bases at V and 0 bases at J, with 15 bases between. CDR3 nucleotide sequence: TGTGCCAGCACAAGGACACCACTCGCAACTAATGAAAAACTGTTTTTT. This codes for CASTRTPLATNEKLFF.

This chain connects TRBV5-4 to TRBJ1-1; no clear D. Trimming cost V 3 bases and J 3 bases, with 18 bases left between them. Germline-derived CDR1 and CDR2 are SGHNT and YYREEE (reference sequence). The CDR3 has 16 residues. The CDR3, as DNA: TGTGCCAGCAGCTCCGGGTCCACAATCCTGGACACTGAAGCTTTCTTT. This encodes CASSSGSTILDTEAFF.

The table lists this clone with a few counts. The CDR3 is CASSFSGTSYEQYF. As DNA, the CDR3 is TGTGCCAGCAGCTTTAGCGGAACCTCCTACGAGCAGTACTTC. The chain combines TRBV13 with TRBJ2-5; TRBD2 is a possible D gene (6 bases). Gene TRBJ2-7 matches the end of the DNA better, so the J call may be wrong. The CDR3 contains 14 residues. The germline V gene has CDR1 PRHDT and CDR2 FYEKMQ (reference sequence).

In this sample, this clone turned up a few times. CDR3 DNA: TGTGCCAGCAGCTTGGGGACTGCTAATGCAGATACGCAGTATTTT. This encodes CASSLGTANADTQYF. The chain couples TRBV11-2 to TRBJ2-3; TRBD2 might be the D (6 bases). CDR3 length equals 15 residues. V lost 3 bases and J 4 bases, leaving 14 bases between the germline ends. Germline V gene lookup returns CDR1 SGHAT and CDR2 FQNNGV. Looking up the rest from reference TRBV11-2 and TRBJ2-3 gives the full variable domain: EAGVAQSPRYKIIEKRQSVAFWCNPISGHATLYWYQQILGQGPKLLIQFQNNGVVDDSQLPKDRFSAERLKGVDSTLKIQPAKLEDSAVYLCASSLGTANADTQYFGPGTRLTVL.

This chain joins TRBV7-6 and TRBJ2-7; D remains unclear. The V gene lost 0 bases and the J gene lost 2 bases, with 11 bases spanning the gap. The CDR3 consists of 15 residues. Germline-derived CDR1 and CDR2 are SGHVS and FNYEAQ. The CDR3 bases are TGTGCCAGCAGCTTAGCGTTCTCACCTACCTACGAGCAGTACTTC. Its translation is CASSLAFSPTYEQYF.

V usage is TRBV29-1 and J usage is TRBJ1-1; 8 nucleotides agree with TRBD1. V lost 4 bases, J lost 0 bases, and 4 bases stayed unmatched. The CDR3 runs to 14 residues. CDR1 is SQVTM and CDR2 is ANQGSEA in the germline V gene. CDR3 sequence (DNA): TGCAGCGTTGGGACAGGGTACATGAACACTGAAGCTTTCTTT. The encoded protein is CSVGTGYMNTEAFF.

This clone has only one observation. The genes are TRBV19 and TRBJ1-2; tentative D call: TRBD1 (6 bases). Per the germline V gene, CDR1 is LNHDA and CDR2 is SQIVND (reference sequence). V gave up 7 bases and J gave up 9 bases, with 15 bases separating them. This CDR3 is 12 amino acids long. CDR3 nucleotide sequence: TGTGCCAGTACCACCGGGGGGGCTCGCTACACCTTC. Residues: CASTTGGARYTF. The variable domain in full, completed from reference TRBV19 and TRBJ1-2, reads DGGITQSPKYLFRKEGQNVTLSCEQNLNHDAMYWYRQDPGQGLRLIYYSQIVNDFQKGDIAEGYSVSREKKESFPLTVTSAQKNPTAFYLCASTTGGARYTFGSGTRLTVV.

V is TRBV13 and J is TRBJ2-3, with 9 bases that match TRBD2. Germline CDR1 is PRHDT and CDR2 is FYEKMQ (reference sequence). The V and J ends lost 5 bases and 0 bases, in that order; junction bases with no gene match: 3. The CDR3 consists of 15 residues. The CDR3 sequence is CASSALAGSTDTQYF. The CDR3 DNA follows: TGTGCCAGCAGCGCCCTAGCGGGAAGCACAGATACGCAGTATTTT.

The chain has TRBV5-1 and TRBJ2-7, with 11 bases matching TRBD2. The CDR3 loop spans 15 amino acids. The germline gives CDR1 SGHRS, CDR2 YFSETQ. The V and J ends lost 4 bases and 3 bases, in that order; junction bases with no gene match: 6. As DNA, the CDR3 is TGCGCCAGCAGCCACGGGACTAGCGGTTTCTACGAGCAGTACTTC. This codes for CASSHGTSGFYEQYF.

CDR3 region: CAFLPRPGGETQYF. CDR3 DNA: TGTGCTTTTTTACCTCGGCCGGGAGGAGAGACCCAGTACTTC. This sequence joins TRBV5-4 and TRBJ2-5; 7 bases match TRBD2. CDR1 is SGHNT and CDR2 is YYREEE in the germline V gene (reference sequence). The CDR3 is made up of 14 amino acids.

The chain uses TRBV15 and TRBJ2-1; 7 bases are shared with TRBD2. The CDR3 is 13 amino acids. From germline, CDR1 is LNHNV and CDR2 YYDKDF (reference sequence). Losses at the gene ends were 3 bases for V and 10 bases for J; bases not matched to a gene: 6. CDR3 residues: CATSSGAGGEQFF. Written as DNA, the CDR3 is TGTGCCACCAGCAGTGGAGCCGGGGGGGAGCAGTTCTTC.

This chain links TRBV16 with TRBJ1-1; D possibly corresponds to TRBD1 (5 bases). Between the trimmed V and J ends, which lost 4 bases and 7 bases, there was a span of 13 bases. Germline V gene lookup returns CDR1 KGHSY and CDR2 FQNENV. CDR3 length: 13 residues. The CDR3 here is CASSPYRGYEAFF. The DNA of the CDR3 is TGTGCCAGCAGCCCGTATAGGGGTTATGAAGCTTTCTTT.

Worth noting for this clone: The junction departs from the called germline gene at one end, perhaps through a read error. V and J are TRBV5-1 and TRBJ1-5; unclear D gene. The germline V gene encodes CDR1 SGHRS and CDR2 YFSETQ. This CDR3 has 13 residues. Here the CDR3 DNA reads TGCGCCAGCAGCGGAGACGGGAATCAACCCCAGCATTTT. Translating gives CASSGDGNQPQHF.

As to this clone: The same CDR3 also results from other DNA sequences found in this sample. The chain employs TRBV5-6 and TRBJ1-2, with a tentative D call TRBD1 (5 bases). CDR3 length: 14 residues. Germline CDR1 reads SGHDT; CDR2 reads YYEEEE. V lost 0 bases and J 4 bases, leaving 10 bases between the germline ends. In DNA, the CDR3 is TGTGCCAGCAGCTTGGGGGAAAGGGGCTATGGCTACACCTTC. Protein product: CASSLGERGYGYTF.

The chain employs TRBV28 and TRBJ1-5, with TRBD1 as a possible D gene (5 bases). V was shortened by 2 bases and J by 6 bases, with 14 bases between the two germline ends. This CDR3 is built from 15 residues. CDR1 is MDHEN, CDR2 SYDVKM, per germline. The CDR3 reads CASSLAGQGRQPQHF. CDR3 nucleotide sequence: TGTGCCAGCAGTTTAGCCGGGCAGGGTCGTCAGCCCCAGCATTTT. The entire variable domain, with the rest obtained from reference TRBV28 and TRBJ1-5, is as follows: DVKVTQSSRYLVKRTGEKVFLECVQDMDHENMFWYRQDPGLGLRLIYFSYDVKMKEKGDIPEGYSVSREKKERFSLILESASTNQTSMYLCASSLAGQGRQPQHFGDGTRLSIL.

The chain is built from TRBV5-6 and TRBJ1-6; TRBD1 is a possible D gene (5 bases). Between the trimmed V and J ends, which lost 0 bases and 10 bases, there was a span of 14 bases. The CDR3 loop spans 15 amino acids. The germline V gene has CDR1 SGHDT and CDR2 YYEEEE. CDR3 in DNA: TGTGCCAGCAGCTTGGCCGTCCCAGGGAAATCACCCCTCCACTTT. The encoded protein is CASSLAVPGKSPLHF.

Notes on this clone: Other nucleotide sequences from this sample produce the same CDR3. The chain links TRBV11-2 to TRBJ2-7; 10 bases match TRBD1. This CDR3 spans 14 amino acids. Germline CDR1 reads SGHAT; CDR2 reads FQNNGV. The J segment lost 3 bases and the V segment lost 3 bases, leaving 2 bases of the junction unmatched. The CDR3 coding sequence is TGTGCCAGCAGCTTCGGACAGGGGGTCTACGAGCAGTACTTC. Its translation is CASSFGQGVYEQYF.